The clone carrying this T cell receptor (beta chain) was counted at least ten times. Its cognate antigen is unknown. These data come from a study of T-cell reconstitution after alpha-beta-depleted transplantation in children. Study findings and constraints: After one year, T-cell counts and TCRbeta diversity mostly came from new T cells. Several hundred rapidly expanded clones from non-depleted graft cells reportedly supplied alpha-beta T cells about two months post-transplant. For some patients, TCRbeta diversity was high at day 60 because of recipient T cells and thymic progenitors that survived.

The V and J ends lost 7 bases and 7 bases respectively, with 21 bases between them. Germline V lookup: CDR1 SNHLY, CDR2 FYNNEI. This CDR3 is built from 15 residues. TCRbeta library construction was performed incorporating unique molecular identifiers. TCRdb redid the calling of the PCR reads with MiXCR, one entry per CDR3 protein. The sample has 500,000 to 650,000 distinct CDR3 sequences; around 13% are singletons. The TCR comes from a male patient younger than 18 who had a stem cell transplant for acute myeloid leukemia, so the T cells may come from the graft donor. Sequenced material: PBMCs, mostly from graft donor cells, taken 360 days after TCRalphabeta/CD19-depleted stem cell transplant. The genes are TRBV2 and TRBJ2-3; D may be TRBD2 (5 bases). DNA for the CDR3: TGTGCCAGCACGGTGAGGGAGCCGGGATCCTATACGCAGTATTTT. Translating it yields CASTVREPGSYTQYF.